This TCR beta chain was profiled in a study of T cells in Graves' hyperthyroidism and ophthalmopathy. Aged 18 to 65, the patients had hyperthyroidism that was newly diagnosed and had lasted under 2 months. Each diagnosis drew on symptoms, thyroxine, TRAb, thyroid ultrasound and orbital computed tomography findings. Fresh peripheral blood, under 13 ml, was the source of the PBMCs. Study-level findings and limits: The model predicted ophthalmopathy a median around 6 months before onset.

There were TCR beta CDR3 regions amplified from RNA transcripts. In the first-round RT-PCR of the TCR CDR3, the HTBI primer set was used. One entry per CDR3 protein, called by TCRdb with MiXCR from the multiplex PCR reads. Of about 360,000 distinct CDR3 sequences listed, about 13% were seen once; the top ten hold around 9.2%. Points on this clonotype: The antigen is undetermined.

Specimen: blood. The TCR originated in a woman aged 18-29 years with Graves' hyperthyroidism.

The CDR3 DNA follows: TGTGCCAGCAGTATAAATGGTCCTGCGGAGACTGGAAACACCATATATTTT. Translated, it gives CASSINGPAETGNTIYF. This chain uses TRBV28 with TRBJ1-3; D unclear. V lost 5 bases and J 2 bases, leaving 19 bases between the germline ends. CDR1 MDHEN and CDR2 SYDVKM come from the germline V gene. The CDR3 has 17 residues.